This TCR beta chain was documented in a study of regulatory T cells in long-lasting Graves disease. The CDR3 consists of 14 residues. Germline lookup yields CDR1 GTSNPN and CDR2 SVGIG (reference sequence). V lost 0 bases, J lost 6 bases, and 3 bases stayed unmatched. According to the study, TCR beta libraries were built with iRepertoire HTBI primers and CDR3-region Arm-PCR. TCRdb itself ran the multiplex PCR reads through MiXCR, one entry per CDR3 protein. The sample gives 680,000 or so distinct CDR3 sequences, 16% of which show up once; around 19% is in the top ten. The sample's time point: newly diagnosed GD, antithyroid drugs for less than 3 months. The authors made the TCR library using RNA they extracted from PBMCs. This clonotype has at least ten counts. This same sample was also taken into another study, of T cells in Graves' hyperthyroidism and ophthalmopathy.

Material: peripheral blood mononuclear cells (PBMCs), obtained at new diagnosis, from a patient treated with antithyroid drugs. This clonotype originated in a woman in her twenties or thirties with Graves disease. V is TRBV30 and J is TRBJ1-1; 11 bases line up with TRBD1. CDR3 loop: CAWSVGTGGSEAFF. The CDR3 DNA reads as TGTGCCTGGAGTGTAGGGACAGGGGGATCTGAAGCTTTCTTT.